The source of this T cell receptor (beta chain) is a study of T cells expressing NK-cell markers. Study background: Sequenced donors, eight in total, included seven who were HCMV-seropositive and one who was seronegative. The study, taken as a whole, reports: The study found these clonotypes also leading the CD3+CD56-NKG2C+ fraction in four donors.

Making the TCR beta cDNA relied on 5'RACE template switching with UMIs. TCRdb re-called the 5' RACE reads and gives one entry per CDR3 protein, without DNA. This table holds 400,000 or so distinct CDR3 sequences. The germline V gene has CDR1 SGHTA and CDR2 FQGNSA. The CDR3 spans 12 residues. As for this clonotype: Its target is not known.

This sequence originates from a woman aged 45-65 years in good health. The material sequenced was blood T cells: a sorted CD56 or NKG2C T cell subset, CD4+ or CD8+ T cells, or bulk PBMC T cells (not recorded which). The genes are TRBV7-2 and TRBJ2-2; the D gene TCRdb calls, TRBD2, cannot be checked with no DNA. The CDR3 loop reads CASSTSTGELFF.